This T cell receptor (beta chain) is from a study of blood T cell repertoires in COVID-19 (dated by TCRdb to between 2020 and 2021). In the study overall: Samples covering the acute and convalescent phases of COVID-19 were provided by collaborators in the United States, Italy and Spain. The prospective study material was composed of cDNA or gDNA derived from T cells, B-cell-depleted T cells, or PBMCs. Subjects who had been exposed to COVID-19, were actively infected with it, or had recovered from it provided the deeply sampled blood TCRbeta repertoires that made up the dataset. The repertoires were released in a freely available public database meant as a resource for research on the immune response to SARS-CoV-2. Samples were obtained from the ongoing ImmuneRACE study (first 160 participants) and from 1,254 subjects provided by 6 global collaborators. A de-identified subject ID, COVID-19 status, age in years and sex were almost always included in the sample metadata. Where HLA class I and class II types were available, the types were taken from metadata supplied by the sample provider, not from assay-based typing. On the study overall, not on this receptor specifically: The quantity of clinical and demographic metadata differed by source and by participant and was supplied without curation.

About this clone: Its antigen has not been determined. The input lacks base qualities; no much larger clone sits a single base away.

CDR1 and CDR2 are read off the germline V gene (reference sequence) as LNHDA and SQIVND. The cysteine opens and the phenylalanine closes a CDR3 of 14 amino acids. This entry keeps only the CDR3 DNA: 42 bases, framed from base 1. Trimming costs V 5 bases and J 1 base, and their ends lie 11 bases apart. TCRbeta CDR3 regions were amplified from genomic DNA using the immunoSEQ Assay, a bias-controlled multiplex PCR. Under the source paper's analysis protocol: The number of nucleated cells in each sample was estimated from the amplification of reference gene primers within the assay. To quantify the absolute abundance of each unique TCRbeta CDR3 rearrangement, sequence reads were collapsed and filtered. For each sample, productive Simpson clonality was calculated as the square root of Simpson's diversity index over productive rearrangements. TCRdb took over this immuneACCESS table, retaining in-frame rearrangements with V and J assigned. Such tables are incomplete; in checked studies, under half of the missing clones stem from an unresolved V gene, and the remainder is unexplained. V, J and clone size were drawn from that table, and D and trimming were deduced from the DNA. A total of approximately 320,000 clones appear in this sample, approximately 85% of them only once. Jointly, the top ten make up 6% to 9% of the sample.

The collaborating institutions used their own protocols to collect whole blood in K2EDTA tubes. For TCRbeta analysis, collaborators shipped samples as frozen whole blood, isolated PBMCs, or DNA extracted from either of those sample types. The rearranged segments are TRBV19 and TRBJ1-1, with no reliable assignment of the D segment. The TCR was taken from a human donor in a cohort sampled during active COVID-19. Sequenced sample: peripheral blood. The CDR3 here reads CASSFIGTNTEAFF. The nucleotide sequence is TGTGCCAGTAGTTTTATCGGTACGAACACTGAAGCTTTCTTT.